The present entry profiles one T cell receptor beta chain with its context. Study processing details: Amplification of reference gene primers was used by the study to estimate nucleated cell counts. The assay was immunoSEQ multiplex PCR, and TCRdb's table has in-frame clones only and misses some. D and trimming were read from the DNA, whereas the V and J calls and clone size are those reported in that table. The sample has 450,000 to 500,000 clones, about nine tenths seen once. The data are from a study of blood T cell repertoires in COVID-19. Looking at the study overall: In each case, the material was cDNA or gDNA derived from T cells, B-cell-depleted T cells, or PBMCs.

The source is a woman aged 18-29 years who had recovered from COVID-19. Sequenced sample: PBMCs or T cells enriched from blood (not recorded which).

In nucleotides, the CDR3 is TGTGCCAGCAGTACAGGGGGCCTGGGTAACTATGGCTACACCTTC. Translated, it gives CASSTGGLGNYGYTF. The rearrangement uses TRBV28 and TRBJ1-2; 9 nucleotides agree with TRBD1. The CDR3 has 15 residues. Germline-derived CDR1 and CDR2 are MDHEN and SYDVKM. The J segment lost 1 base and the V segment lost 5 bases, leaving 5 bases of the junction unmatched.